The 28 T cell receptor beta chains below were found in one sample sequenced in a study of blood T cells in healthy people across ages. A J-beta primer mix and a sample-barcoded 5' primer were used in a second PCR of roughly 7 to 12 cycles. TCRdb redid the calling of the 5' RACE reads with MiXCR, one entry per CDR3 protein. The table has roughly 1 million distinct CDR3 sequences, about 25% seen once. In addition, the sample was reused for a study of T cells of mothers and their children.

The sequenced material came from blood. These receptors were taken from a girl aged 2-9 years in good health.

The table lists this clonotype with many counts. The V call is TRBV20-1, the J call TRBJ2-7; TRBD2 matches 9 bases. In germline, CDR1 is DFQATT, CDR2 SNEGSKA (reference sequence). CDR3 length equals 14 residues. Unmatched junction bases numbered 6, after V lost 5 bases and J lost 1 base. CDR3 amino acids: CSALGREGSYEQYF. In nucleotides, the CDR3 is TGCAGTGCTCTCGGGCGGGAGGGATCCTACGAGCAGTACTTC.

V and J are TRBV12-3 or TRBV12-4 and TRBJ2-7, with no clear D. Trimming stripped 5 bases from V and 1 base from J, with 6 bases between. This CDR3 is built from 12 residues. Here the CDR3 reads CASSIPSYEQYF. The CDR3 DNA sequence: TGTGCCAGCAGTATTCCGTCCTACGAGCAGTACTTC.

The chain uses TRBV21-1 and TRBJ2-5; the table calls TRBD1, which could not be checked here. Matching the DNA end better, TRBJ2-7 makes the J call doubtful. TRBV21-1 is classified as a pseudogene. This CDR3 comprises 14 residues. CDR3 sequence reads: CASSITGHSHEQYF. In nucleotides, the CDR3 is TGTGCCAGCAGCATAACGGGACATTCCCACGAGCAGTACTTC.

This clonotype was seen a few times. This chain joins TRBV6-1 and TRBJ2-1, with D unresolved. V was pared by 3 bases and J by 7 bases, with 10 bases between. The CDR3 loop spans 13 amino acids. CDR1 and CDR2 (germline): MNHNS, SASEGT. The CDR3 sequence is CASSDLRLNEQFF. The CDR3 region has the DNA TGTGCCAGCAGTGATCTACGTTTGAATGAGCAGTTCTTC.

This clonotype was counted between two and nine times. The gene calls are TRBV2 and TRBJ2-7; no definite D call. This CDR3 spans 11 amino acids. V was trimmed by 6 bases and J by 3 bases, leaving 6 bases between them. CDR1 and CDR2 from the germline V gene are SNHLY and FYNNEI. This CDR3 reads CASRPIYEQYF. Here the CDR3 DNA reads TGTGCCAGCAGACCCATCTACGAGCAGTACTTC.

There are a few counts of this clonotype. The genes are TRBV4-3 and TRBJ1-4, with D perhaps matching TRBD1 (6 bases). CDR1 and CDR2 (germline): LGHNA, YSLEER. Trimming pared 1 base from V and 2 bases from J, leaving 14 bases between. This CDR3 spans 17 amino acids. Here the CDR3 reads CASSQGAAGETNEKLFF. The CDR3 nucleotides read TGCGCCAGCAGCCAAGGGGCCGCAGGGGAGACTAATGAAAAACTGTTTTTT.

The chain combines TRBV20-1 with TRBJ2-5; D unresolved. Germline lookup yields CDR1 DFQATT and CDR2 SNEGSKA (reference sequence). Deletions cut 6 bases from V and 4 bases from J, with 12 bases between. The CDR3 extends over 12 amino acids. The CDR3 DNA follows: TGCAGTGCCAAGGAAAACTTAGAGACCCAGTACTTC. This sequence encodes CSAKENLETQYF.

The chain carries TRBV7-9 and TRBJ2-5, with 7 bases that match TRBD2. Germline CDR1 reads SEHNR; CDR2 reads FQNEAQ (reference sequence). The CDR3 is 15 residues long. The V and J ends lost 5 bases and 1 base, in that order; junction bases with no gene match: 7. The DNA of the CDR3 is TGTGCCAGCAGCCCTCAGCGGGGCATCCAAGAGACCCAGTACTTC. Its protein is CASSPQRGIQETQYF.

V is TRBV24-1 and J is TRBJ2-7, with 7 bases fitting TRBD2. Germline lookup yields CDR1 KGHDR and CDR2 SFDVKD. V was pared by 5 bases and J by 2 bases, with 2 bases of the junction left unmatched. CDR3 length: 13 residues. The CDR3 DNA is TGTGCCACCAGTGTAGCGGGCGCCTACGAGCAGTACTTC. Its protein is CATSVAGAYEQYF.

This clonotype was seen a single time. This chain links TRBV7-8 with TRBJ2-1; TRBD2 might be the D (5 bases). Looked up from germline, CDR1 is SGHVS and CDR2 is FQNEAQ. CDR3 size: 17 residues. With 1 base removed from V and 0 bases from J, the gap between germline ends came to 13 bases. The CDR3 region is CASSLDSGGSSYNEQFF. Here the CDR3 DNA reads TGTGCCAGCAGCTTAGACTCGGGTGGGAGCTCCTACAATGAGCAGTTCTTC.

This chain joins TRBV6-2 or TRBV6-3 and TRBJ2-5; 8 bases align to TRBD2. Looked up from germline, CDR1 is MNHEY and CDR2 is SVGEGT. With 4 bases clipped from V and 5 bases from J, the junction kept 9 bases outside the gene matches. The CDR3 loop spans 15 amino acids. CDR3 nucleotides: TGTGCCAGCAGTTCGGGACTAGATGTGCGGGAGACCCAGTACTTC. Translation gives CASSSGLDVRETQYF.

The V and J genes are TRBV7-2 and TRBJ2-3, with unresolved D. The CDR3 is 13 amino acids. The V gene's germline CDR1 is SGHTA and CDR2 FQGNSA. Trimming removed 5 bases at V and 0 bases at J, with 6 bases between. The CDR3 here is CASSMTSTDTQYF. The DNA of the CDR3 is TGTGCCAGCAGCATGACTAGCACAGATACGCAGTATTTT.

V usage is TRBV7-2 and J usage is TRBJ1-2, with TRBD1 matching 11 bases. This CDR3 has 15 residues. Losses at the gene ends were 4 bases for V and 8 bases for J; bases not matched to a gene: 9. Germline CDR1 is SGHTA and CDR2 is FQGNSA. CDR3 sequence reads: CASSSIPGTGGGYTF. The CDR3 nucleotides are TGTGCCAGCAGCTCCATTCCCGGGACAGGGGGAGGCTACACCTTC.

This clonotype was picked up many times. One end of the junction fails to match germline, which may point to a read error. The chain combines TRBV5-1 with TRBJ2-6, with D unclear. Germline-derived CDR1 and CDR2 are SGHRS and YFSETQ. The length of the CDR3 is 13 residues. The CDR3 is CASSFGGANVLTF. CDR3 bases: TGTGCCAGCAGTTTTGGTGGGGCCAACGTCCTGACTTTC.

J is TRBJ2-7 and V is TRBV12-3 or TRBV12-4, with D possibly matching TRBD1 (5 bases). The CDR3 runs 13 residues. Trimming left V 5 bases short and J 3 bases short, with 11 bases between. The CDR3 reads CASSLDTFYEQYF. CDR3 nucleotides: TGTGCCAGCAGTCTGGACACCTTCTACGAGCAGTACTTC.

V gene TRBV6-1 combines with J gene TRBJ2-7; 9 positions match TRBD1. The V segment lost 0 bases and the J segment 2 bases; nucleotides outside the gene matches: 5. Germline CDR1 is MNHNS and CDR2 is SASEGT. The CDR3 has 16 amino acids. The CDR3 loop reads CASSEADRGFPYEQYF. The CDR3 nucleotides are TGTGCCAGCAGTGAAGCGGACAGGGGTTTTCCCTACGAGCAGTACTTC.

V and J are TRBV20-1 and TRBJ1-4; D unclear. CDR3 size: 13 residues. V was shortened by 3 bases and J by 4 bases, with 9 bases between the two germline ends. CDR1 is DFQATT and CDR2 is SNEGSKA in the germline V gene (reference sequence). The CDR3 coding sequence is TGCAGTGCTAGCAGACGGCTTAATGAAAAACTGTTTTTT. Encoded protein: CSASRRLNEKLFF.

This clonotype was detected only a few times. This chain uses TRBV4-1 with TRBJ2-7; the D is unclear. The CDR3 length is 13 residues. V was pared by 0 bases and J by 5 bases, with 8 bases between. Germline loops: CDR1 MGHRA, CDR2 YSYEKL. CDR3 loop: CASSQEYMDEQYF. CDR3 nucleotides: TGCGCCAGCAGCCAAGAGTACATGGACGAGCAGTACTTC.

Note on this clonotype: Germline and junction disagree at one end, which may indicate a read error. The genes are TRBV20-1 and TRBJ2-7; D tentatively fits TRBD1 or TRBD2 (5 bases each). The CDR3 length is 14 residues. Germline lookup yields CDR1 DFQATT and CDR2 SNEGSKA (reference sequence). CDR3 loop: CSAHGVRELNEQHF. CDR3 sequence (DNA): TGCAGTGCTCACGGGGTCAGGGAGCTCAACGAGCAGCACTTC.

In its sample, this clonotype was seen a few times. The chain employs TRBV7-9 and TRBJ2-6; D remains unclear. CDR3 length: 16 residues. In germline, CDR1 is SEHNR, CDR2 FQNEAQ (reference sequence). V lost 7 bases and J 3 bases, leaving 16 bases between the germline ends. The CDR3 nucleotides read TGTGCCAGCATCAGTTTTGGGCTCGGTGGGGCCAACGTCCTGACTTTC. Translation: CASISFGLGGANVLTF.

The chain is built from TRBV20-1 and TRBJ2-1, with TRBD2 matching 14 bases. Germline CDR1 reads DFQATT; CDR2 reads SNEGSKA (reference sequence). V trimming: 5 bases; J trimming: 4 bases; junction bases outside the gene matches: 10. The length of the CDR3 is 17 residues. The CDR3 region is CSAPSGTSGRGYNEQFF. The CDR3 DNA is TGCAGTGCTCCCTCGGGGACTAGCGGGAGAGGTTACAATGAGCAGTTCTTC.

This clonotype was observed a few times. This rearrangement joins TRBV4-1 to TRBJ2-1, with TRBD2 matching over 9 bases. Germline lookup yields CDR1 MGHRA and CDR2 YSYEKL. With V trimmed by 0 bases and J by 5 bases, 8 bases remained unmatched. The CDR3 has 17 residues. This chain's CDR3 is CASSQEPPSGTDNEQFF. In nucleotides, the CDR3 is TGCGCCAGCAGCCAAGAACCACCTAGCGGGACTGACAATGAGCAGTTCTTC.

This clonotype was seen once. CDR3 sequence reads: CASRGVAGRSPYEQYF. CDR3 DNA: TGTGCCAGCAGAGGGGTAGCGGGGCGATCCCCCTACGAGCAGTACTTC. The V gene is TRBV6-9, the J gene TRBJ2-7; 8 nucleotides align to TRBD2. Trimming took 6 bases from V and 2 from J; bases not matched to a gene: 12. The CDR3 consists of 16 residues. Germline values: CDR1 MNHGY, CDR2 SVAAGI.

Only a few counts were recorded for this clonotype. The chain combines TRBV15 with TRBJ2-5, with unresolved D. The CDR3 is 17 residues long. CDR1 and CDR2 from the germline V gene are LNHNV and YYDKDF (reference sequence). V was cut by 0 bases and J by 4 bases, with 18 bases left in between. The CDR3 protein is CATSREPLNMMGETQYF. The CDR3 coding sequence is TGTGCCACCAGCAGAGAACCACTAAATATGATGGGAGAGACCCAGTACTTC.

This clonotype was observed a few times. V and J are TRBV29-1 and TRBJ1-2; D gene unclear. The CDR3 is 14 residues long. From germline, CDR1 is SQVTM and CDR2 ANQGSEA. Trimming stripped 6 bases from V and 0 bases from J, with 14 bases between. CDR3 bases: TGCAGCGTCCCCCACGTGGTCCCTAACTATGGCTACACCTTC. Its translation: CSVPHVVPNYGYTF.

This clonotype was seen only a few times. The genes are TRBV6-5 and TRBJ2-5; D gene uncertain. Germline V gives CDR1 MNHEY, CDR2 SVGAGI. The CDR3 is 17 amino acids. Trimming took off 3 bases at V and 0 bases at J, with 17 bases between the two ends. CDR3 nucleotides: TGTGCCAGCAGTTATAATGGTTACAGACGGAACCAAGAGACCCAGTACTTC. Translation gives CASSYNGYRRNQETQYF.

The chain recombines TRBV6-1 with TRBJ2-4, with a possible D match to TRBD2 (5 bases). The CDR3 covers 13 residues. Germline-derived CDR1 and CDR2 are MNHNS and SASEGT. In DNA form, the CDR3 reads TGTGGGGTGGAGGACCGCGACCAAAACATTCAGTACTTC. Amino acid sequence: CGVEDRDQNIQYF.

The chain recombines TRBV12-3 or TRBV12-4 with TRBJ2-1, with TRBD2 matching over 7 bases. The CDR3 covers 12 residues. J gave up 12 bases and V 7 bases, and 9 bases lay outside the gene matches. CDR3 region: CASTRSGTMQFF. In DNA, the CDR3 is TGTGCCAGCACCAGATCCGGGACTATGCAGTTCTTC.